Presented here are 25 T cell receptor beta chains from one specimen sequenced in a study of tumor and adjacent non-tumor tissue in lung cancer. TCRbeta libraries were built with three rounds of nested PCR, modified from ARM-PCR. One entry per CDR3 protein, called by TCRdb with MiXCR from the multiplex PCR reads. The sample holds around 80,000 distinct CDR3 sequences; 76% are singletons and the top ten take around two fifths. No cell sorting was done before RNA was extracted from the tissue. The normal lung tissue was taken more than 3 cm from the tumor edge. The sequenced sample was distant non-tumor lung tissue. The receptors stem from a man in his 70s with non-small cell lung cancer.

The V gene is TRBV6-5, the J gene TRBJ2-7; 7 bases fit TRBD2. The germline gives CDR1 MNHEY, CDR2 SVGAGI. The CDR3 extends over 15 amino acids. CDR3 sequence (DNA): TGTACCGTCGGAAGGAGACTAGCAGGTTCTTACGAGCAGTACGTC. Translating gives CTVGRRLAGSYEQYV.

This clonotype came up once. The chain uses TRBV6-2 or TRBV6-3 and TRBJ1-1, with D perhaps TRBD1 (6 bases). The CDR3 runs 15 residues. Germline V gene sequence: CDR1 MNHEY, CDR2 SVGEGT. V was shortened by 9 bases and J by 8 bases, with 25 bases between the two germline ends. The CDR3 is CASRPFLGQIREAFF. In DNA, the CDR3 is TGTGCCAGTCGACCTTTTCTGGGACAAATAAGAGAAGCTTTCTTT.

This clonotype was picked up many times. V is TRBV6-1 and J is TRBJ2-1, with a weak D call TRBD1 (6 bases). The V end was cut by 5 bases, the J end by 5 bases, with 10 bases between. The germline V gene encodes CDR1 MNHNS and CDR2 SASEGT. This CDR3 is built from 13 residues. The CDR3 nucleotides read TGTGCCAGCAGTAAAGGACAGAACAATGAGCAGTTCTTC. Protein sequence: CASSKGQNNEQFF.

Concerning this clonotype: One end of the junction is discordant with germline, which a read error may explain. The CDR3 spells CTSRIHRDKNSPLHF. CDR3 DNA sequence: TGTACCAGCAGAATCCACAGGGACAAAAATTCACCCCTCCACTTT. This chain connects TRBV6-5 to TRBJ1-6; tentatively, D is TRBD1 (6 bases). The CDR3 length is 15 residues. Looked up from germline, CDR1 is MNHEY and CDR2 is SVGAGI.

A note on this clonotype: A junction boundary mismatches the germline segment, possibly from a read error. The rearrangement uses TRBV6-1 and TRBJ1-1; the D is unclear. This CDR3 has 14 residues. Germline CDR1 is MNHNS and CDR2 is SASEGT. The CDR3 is CVSTEGRRHTEAFF. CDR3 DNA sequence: TGTGTCAGCACCGAAGGTCGGCGGCACACTGAAGCCTTCTTT.

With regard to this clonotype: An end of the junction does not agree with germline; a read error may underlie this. The CDR3 DNA reads TGTGCCAGCTCACAACTCGACGGCTCATACGAGCAGCATTTC. Amino acids: CASSQLDGSYEQHF. The chain joins TRBV18 to TRBJ2-7; no clear D. The CDR3 has 14 residues. Germline V gene lookup returns CDR1 KGHSH and CDR2 LQKENI.

DNA for the CDR3: TGTGCCAGCAGTTTTCGAGACAGGTCGGAGACCCAGTACTTC. Protein: CASSFRDRSETQYF. The rearrangement joins TRBV28 to TRBJ2-5; D possibly corresponds to TRBD1 (6 bases). The CDR3 length is 14 residues. V was shortened by 3 bases and J by 5 bases, with 13 bases between the two germline ends. Germline loops: CDR1 MDHEN, CDR2 SYDVKM. Full variable domain (remainder filled in from reference TRBV28 and TRBJ2-5): DVKVTQSSRYLVKRTGEKVFLECVQDMDHENMFWYRQDPGLGLRLIYFSYDVKMKEKGDIPEGYSVSREKKERFSLILESASTNQTSMYLCASSFRDRSETQYFGPGTRLLVL.

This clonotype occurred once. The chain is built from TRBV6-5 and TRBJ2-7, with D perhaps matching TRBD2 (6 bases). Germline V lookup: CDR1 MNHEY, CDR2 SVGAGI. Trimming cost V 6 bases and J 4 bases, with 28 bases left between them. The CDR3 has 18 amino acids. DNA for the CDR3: TGTGCCAGCAGCTCACTAAGTAGCGGAACAAAACTCGTGTACGAGCAGTACTTC. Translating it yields CASSSLSSGTKLVYEQYF.

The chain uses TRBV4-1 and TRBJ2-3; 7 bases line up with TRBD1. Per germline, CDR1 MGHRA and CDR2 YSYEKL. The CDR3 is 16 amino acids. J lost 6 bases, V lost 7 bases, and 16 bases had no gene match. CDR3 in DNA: TGCGCCAGCATTAAAGGAGCCAGGGGGTTCGTGGATACGCAGTATTTT. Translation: CASIKGARGFVDTQYF.

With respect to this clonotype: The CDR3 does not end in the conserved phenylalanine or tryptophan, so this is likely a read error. The CDR3 nucleotides read TGTGCCAGCAGCTTAGATTGGACAGGGGGCGGTGAGACCCAGTACCTC. It is translated as CASSLDWTGGGETQYL. The V call is TRBV11-2, the J call TRBJ2-5, with TRBD1 matching 11 bases. Germline V gives CDR1 SGHAT, CDR2 FQNNGV. V shed 0 bases, J shed 5 bases, and the junction held 5 bases outside the gene matches. There are 16 residues in the CDR3.

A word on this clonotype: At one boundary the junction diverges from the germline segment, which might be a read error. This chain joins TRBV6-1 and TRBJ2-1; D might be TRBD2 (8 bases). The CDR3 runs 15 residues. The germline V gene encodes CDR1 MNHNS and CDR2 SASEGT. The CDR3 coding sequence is TGTGCTAGCAATGCGACTAGCGCCAGGGGGGATGAGCAGTTCTTC. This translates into CASNATSARGDEQFF.

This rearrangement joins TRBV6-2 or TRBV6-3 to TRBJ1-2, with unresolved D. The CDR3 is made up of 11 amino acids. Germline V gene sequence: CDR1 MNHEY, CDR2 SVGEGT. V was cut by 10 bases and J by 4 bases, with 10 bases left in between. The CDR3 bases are TGTGCCACCGGGGTCGGCTATGGCTACACCTTC. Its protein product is CATGVGYGYTF.

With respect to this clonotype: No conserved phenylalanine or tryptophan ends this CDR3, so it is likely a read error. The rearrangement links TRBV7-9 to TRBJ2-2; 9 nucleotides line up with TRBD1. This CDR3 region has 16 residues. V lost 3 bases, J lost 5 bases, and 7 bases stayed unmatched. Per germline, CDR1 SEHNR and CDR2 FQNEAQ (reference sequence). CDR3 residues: CASSFSGTGNTGELFL. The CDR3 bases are TGTGCCAGCAGCTTCTCCGGGACAGGGAATACCGGGGAGCTGTTTCTT.

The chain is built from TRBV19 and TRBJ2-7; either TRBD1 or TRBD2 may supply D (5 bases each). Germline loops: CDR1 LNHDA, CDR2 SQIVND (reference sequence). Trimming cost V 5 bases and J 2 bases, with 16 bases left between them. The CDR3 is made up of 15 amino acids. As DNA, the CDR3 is TGTGCCAGTAGTCCGCCGGGACGCCTCACCTACGAGCAGTACTTC. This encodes CASSPPGRLTYEQYF.

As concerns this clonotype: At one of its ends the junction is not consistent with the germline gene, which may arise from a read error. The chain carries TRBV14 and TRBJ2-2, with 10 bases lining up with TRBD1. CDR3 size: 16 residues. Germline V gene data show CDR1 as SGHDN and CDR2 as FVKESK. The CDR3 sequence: CGSSPGQGFMAGELFF. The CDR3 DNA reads TGTGGCAGCAGCCCGGGACAGGGGTTTATGGCCGGGGAGCTGTTTTTT. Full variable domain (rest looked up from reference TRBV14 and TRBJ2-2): EAGVTQFPSHSVIEKGQTVTLRCDPISGHDNLYWYRRVMGKEIKFLLHFVKESKQDESGMPNNRFLAERTGGTYSTLKVQPAELEDSGVYFCGSSPGQGFMAGELFFGEGSRLTVL.

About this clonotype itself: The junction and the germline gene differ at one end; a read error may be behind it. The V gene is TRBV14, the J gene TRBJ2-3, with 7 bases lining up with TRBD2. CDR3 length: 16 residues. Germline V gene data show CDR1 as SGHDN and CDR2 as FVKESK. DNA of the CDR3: TGTGCCAGCAGCCCGACTGCGGGAGTTTTCCCACATACACAGTATTTT. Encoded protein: CASSPTAGVFPHTQYF.

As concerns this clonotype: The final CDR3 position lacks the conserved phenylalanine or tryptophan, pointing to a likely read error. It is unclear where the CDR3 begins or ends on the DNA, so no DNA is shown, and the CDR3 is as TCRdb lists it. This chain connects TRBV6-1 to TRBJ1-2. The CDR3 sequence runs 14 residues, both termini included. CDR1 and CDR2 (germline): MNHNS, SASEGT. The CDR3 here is CVSSADGNQYGYAL.

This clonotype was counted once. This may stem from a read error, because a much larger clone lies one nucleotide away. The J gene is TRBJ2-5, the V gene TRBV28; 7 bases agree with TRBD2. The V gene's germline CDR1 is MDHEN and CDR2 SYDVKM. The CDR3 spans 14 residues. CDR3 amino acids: CASSNQGRGETEYF. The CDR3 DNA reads TGTGCCAGCAGTAATCAAGGGAGGGGTGAGACCGAGTACTTC.

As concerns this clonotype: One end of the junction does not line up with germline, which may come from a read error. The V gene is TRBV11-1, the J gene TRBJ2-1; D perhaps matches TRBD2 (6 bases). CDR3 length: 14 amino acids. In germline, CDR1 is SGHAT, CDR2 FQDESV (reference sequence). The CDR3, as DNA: TGTTCCAGCAGCTTACCGGGGGCCTACAATGAGCAGTTCTTC. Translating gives CSSSLPGAYNEQFF.

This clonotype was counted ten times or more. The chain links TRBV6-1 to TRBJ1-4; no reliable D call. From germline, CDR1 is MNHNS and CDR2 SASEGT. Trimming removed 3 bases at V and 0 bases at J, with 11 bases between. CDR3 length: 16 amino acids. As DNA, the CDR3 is TGTGCCAGCAGTGACGCTCCCGGGCCAACTAATGAAAAACTGTTTTTT. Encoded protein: CASSDAPGPTNEKLFF.

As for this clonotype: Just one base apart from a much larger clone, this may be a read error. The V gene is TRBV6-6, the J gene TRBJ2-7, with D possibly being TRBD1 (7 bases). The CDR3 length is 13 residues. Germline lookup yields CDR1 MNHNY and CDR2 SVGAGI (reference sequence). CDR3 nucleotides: TGTGCCAGGAGTTACTTGACAGGGAGGGAGCAGTACTTC. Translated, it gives CARSYLTGREQYF.

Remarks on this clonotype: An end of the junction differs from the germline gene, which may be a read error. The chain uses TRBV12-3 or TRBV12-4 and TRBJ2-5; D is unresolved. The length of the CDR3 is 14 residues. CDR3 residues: CASSLPGPRETHYF. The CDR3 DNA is TGTGCCAGCAGTTTACCGGGCCCTCGAGAGACCCACTACTTC.

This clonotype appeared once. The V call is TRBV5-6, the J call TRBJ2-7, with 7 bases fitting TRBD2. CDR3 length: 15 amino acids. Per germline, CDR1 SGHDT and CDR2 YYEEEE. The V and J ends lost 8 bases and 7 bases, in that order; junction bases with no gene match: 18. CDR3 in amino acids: CASSHRGGRRKEQYF. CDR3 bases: TGTGCCAGTAGCCATAGGGGAGGGCGCAGAAAGGAGCAGTACTTC.

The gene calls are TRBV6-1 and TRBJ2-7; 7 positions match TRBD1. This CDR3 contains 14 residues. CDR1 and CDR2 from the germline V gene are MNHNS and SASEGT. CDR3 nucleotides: TGTGTCATCAGTGATTATCCAACGGACAGGGAGCAGTACTTC. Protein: CVISDYPTDREQYF.

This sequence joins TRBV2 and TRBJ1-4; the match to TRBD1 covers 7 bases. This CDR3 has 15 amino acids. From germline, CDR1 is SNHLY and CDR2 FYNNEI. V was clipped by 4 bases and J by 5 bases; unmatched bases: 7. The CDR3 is CASSAPTGRNEKLFF. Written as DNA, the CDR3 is TGTGCCAGCAGTGCCCCGACAGGGAGAAATGAAAAACTGTTTTTT.